This T cell receptor beta chain was identified in a study of T cell responses to AZD1222 COVID-19 vaccine. Study outcomes and limitations: White British donors predominated, females outnumbered males, and clonal diversity was possibly underestimated.

Data came from immunoSEQ multiplex PCR; TCRdb stores just in-frame clones and leaves some out. The sample lists around 86,000 clones, roughly 90% occurring once. A remark on this clone: Its matching antigen is unknown.

Here the sequenced sample was peripheral blood, taken on day 0 of AZD1222 vaccination. The TCR comes from an adult in good health.

CDR3 loop: CASSFTSGGSNTGELFF. In DNA form, the CDR3 reads TGTGCCAGCAGCTTTACTAGCGGGGGCTCGAACACCGGGGAGCTGTTTTTT. The chain carries TRBV7-2 and TRBJ2-2; 11 bases agree with TRBD2. The V segment lost 3 bases and the J segment 0 bases; nucleotides outside the gene matches: 3. CDR1 and CDR2 from the germline V gene are SGHTA and FQGNSA. This CDR3 comprises 17 residues.